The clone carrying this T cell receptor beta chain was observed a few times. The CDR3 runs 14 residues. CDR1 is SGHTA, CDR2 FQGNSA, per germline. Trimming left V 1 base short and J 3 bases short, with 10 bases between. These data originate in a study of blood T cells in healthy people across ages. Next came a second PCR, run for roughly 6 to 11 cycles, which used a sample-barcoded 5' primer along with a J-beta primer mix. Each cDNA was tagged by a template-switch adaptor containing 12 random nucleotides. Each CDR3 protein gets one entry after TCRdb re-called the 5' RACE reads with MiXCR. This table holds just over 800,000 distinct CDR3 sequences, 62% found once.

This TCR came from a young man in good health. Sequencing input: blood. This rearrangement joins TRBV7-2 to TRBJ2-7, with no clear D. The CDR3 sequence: CASSLGGGNYEQYF. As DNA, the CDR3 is TGTGCCAGCAGCTTAGGTGGTGGGAACTACGAGCAGTACTTC. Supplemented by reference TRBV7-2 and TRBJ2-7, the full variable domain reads GAGVSQSPSNKVTEKGKDVELRCDPISGHTALYWYRQSLGQGLEFLIYFQGNSAPDKSGLPSDRFSAERTGGSVSTLTIQRTQQEDSAVYLCASSLGGGNYEQYFGPGTRLTVT.